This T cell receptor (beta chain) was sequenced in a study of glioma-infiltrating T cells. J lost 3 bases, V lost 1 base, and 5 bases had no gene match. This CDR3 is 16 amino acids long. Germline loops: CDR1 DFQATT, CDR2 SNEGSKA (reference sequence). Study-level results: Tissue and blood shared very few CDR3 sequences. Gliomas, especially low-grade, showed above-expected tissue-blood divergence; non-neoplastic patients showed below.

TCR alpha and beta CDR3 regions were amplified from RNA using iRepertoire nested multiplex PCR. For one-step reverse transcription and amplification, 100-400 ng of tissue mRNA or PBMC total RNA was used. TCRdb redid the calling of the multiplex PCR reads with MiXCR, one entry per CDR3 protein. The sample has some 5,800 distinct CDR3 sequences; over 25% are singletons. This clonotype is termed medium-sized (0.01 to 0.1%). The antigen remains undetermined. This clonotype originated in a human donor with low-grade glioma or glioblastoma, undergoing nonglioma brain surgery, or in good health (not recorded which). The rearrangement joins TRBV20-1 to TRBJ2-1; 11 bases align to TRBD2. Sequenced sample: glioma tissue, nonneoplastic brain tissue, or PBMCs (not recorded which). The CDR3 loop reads CSARVPSGRLYNEQFF. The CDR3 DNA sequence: TGCAGTGCTAGAGTGCCTAGCGGGAGGCTCTACAATGAGCAGTTCTTC.